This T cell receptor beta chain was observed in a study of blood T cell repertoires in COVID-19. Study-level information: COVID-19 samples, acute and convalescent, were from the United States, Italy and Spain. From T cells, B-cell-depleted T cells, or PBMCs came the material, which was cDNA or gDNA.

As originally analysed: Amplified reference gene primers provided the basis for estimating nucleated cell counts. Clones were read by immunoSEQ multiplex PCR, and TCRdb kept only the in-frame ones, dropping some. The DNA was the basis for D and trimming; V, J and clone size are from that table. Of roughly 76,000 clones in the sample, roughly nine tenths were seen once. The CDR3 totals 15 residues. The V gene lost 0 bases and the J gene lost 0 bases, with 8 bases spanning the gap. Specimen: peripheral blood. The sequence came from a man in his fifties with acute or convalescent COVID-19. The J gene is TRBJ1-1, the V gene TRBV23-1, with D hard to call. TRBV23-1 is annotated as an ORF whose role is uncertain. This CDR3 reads CASSQSGIMNTEAFF. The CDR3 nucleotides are TGCGCCAGCAGTCAATCCGGGATCATGAACACTGAAGCTTTCTTT.